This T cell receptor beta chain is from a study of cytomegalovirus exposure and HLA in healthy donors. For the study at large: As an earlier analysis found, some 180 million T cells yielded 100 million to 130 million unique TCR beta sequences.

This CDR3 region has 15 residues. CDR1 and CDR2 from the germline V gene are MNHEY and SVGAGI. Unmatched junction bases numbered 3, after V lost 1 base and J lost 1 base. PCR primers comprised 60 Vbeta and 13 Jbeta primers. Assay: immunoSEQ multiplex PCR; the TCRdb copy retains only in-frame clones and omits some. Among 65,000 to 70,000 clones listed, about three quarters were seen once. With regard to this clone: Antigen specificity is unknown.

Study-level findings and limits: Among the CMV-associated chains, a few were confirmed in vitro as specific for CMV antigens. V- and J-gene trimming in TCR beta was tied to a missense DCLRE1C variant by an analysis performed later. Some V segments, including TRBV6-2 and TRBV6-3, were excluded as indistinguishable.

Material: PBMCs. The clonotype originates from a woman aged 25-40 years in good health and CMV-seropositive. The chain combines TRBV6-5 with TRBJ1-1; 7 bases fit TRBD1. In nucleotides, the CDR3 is TGTGCCAGCAGTTACTGGGGACAGTCGAACACTGAAGCTTTCTTT. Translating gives CASSYWGQSNTEAFF.